Below, 6 T cell receptor beta chains from the same sample are listed, as sequenced in a study of blood T cells in healthy people across ages. Together with a sample-barcoded 5' primer, a J-beta primer mix was included in a second PCR lasting about 7 to 12 cycles. TCRdb re-derived calls from the 5' RACE reads in MiXCR, one entry per CDR3 protein. The repertoire consists of approximately 1.5 million distinct CDR3 sequences, with 34% occurring once and the leading ten covering about 10%. Sequencing was performed on blood. These receptors were obtained from a woman in her thirties in good health.

This chain connects TRBV9 to TRBJ2-3; the D call may be TRBD1 or TRBD2 (5 bases each). Germline V gene sequence: CDR1 SGDLS, CDR2 YYNGEE. The CDR3 is made up of 17 amino acids. The germline V and J ends were trimmed by 4 bases and 6 bases, with 24 bases remaining between them. The CDR3 DNA sequence: TGTGCCAGCAGCTCACCCGGGACCCCCATCTTCGGGGATACGCAGTATTTT. This encodes CASSSPGTPIFGDTQYF.

The rearrangement joins TRBV28 to TRBJ2-3; TRBD1 or TRBD2 may be the D gene (5 bases each). The germline V gene encodes CDR1 MDHEN and CDR2 SYDVKM. The CDR3 consists of 14 residues. V was cut by 8 bases and J by 3 bases, with 15 bases left in between. As DNA, the CDR3 is TGTGCCAGCGAAGGGGCCTGGGGGACAGATACGCAGTATTTT. This sequence encodes CASEGAWGTDTQYF.

This clonotype was observed many times. This chain connects TRBV10-3 to TRBJ2-5, with 10 nucleotides matching TRBD2. This CDR3 spans 13 amino acids. Trimming cost V 7 bases and J 4 bases; bases outside gene matches: 3. The germline gives CDR1 ENHRY, CDR2 SYGVKD. CDR3 sequence: CAIKASGGETQYF. For the CDR3, the DNA is TGTGCCATCAAGGCTAGCGGGGGAGAGACCCAGTACTTC.

This clonotype came up a few times. This chain connects TRBV4-1 to TRBJ1-1, with TRBD1 identical over 8 bases. CDR1 and CDR2 (germline): MGHRA, YSYEKL. Losses at the gene ends were 3 bases for V and 7 bases for J; bases not matched to a gene: 4. The CDR3 has 13 amino acids. CDR3 DNA: TGCGCCAGCAGCCATGCCGGGACAGGTGAAGCTTTCTTT. The encoded protein is CASSHAGTGEAFF.

The rearrangement joins TRBV11-2 to TRBJ2-1, with 11 bases lining up with TRBD2. Germline lookup yields CDR1 SGHAT and CDR2 FQNNGV. The CDR3 loop spans 16 amino acids. J lost 6 bases, V lost 0 bases, and 4 bases had no gene match. The chain's CDR3 is CASSLDLLAGGNEQFF. Here the CDR3 DNA reads TGTGCCAGCAGCTTAGATCTCCTAGCGGGGGGCAATGAGCAGTTCTTC.

This clonotype was picked up many times. V gene TRBV7-2 combines with J gene TRBJ2-3; 10 positions agree with TRBD2. Germline assignment: CDR1 SGHTA and CDR2 FQGNSA. The CDR3 is 15 residues long. V was clipped by 5 bases and J by 4 bases; unmatched bases: 6. The CDR3 spells CASSAGTSDADTQYF. In DNA form, the CDR3 reads TGTGCCAGCAGCGCCGGGACTAGCGATGCAGATACGCAGTATTTT.